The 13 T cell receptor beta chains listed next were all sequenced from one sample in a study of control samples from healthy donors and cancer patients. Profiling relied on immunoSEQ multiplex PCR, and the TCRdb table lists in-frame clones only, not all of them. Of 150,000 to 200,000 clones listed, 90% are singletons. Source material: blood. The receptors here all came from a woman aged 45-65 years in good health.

The CDR3 DNA reads TGTGCCAGCAGCTTAGGGGTTACTGCAACGGAGACCCAGTACTTC. Translation gives CASSLGVTATETQYF. J is TRBJ2-5 and V is TRBV7-9; D is ambiguous. CDR1 SEHNR and CDR2 FQNEAQ come from the germline V gene (reference sequence). Trimming cost V 1 base and J 5 bases, with 14 bases left between them. CDR3 length equals 15 residues.

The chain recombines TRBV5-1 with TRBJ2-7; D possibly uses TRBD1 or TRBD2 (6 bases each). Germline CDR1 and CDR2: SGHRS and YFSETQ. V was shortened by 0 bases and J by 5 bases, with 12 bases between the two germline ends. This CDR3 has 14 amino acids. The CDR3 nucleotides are TGCGCCAGCAGCTTGGAATGGGGGGCCCACGAGCAGTACTTC. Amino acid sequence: CASSLEWGAHEQYF.

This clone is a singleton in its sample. CDR3 residues: CASSYTGIYEQYF. The DNA of the CDR3 is TGTGCCAGCAGTTACACAGGGATATACGAGCAGTACTTC. The chain carries TRBV6-2 or TRBV6-3 and TRBJ2-7; D is perhaps TRBD1 (6 bases). This CDR3 comprises 13 residues. Germline CDR1 reads MNHEY; CDR2 reads SVGEGT. The V gene lost 2 bases and the J gene lost 4 bases, with 9 bases spanning the gap.

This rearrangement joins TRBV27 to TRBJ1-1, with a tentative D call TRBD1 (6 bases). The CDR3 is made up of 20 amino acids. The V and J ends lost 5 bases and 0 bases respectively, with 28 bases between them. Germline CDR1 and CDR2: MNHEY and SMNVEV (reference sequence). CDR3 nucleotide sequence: TGTGCCAGCAGTCTCAGAACTGACCATACAGGGAGCCCGATGAACACTGAAGCTTTCTTT. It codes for CASSLRTDHTGSPMNTEAFF.

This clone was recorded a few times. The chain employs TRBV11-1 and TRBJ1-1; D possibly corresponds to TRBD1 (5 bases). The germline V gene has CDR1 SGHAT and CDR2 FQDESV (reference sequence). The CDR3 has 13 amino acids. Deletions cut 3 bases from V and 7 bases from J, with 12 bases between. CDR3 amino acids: CASSLGEGVEAFF. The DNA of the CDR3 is TGTGCCAGCAGCTTGGGGGAAGGGGTTGAAGCTTTCTTT.

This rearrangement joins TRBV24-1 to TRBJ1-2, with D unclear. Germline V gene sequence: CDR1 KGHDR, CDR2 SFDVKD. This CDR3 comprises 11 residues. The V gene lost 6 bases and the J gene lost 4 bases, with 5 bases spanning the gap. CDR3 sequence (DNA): TGTGCCACCAGTACACTCTATGGCTACACCTTC. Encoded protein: CATSTLYGYTF.

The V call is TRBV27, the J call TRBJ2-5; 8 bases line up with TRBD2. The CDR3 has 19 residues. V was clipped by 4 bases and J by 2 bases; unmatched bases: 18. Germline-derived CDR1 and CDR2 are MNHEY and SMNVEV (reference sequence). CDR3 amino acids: CASSSTTPISGTNQETQYF. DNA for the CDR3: TGTGCCAGCAGTTCCACCACCCCCATTAGCGGGACGAATCAAGAGACCCAGTACTTC.

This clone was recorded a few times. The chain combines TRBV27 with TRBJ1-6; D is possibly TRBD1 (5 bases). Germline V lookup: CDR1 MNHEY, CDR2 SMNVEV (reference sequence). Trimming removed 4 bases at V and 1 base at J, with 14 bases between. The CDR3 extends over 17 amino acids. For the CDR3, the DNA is TGTGCCAGCAGTTCCGTTTGGGGGATTTCCTATAATTCACCCCTCCACTTT. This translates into CASSSVWGISYNSPLHF.

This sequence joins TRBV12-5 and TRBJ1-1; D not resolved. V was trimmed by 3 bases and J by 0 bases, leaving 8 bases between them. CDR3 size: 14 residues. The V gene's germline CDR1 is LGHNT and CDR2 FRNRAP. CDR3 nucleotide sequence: TGTGCTAGTGGTTTATCCCCGGTGAACACTGAAGCTTTCTTT. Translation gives CASGLSPVNTEAFF.

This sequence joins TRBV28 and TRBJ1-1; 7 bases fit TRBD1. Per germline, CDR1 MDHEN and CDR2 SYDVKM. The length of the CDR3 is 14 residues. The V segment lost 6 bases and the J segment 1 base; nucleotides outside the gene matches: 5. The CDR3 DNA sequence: TGTGCCAGCAGGACAGGGCAAAGGAACACTGAAGCTTTCTTT. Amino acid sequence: CASRTGQRNTEAFF.

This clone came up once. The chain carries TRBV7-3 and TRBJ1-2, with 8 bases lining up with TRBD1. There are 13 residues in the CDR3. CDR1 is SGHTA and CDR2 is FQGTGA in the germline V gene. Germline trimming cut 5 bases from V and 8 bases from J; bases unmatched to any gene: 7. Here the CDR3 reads CASSPDRTGGYTF. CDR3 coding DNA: TGTGCCAGCAGCCCAGACAGGACAGGGGGCTACACCTTC.

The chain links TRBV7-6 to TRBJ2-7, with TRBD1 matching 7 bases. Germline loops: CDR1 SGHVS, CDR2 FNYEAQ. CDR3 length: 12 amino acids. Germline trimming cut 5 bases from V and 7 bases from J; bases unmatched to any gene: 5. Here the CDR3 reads CASSNRGGEQYF. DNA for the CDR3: TGTGCCAGCAGCAACAGGGGTGGGGAGCAGTACTTC.

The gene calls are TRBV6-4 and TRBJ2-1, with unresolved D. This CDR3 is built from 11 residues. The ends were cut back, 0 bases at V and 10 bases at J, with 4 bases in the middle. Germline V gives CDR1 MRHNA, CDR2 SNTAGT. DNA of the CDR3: TGTGCCAGCAGTGACTCCGGGGAGCAGTTCTTC. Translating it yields CASSDSGEQFF.